The 19 T cell receptor beta chains presented below share a single source sample, sequenced in a study of blood T cell repertoires in COVID-19. Sequencing used immunoSEQ multiplex PCR; TCRdb keeps in-frame clones, though not all of them. The table lists just over 95,000 clones, 75% to 95% of them singletons. Material for sequencing was peripheral blood. These receptors originate from a man aged 60 to 69 with acute or convalescent COVID-19.

V and J are TRBV1 and TRBJ1-4. TRBV1 is a known pseudogene. The CDR3 length is 12 residues. The CDR3 spells CTSSHLNEKLFF. CDR3 nucleotide sequence: TGCACCAGCAGTCACTTAAATGAAAAACTGTTTTTT.

The chain joins TRBV12-3 or TRBV12-4 to TRBJ2-1; 7 nucleotides agree with TRBD1. The CDR3 extends over 12 amino acids. The ends lost 4 bases at V and 10 bases at J; junction bases unmatched: 4. Written as DNA, the CDR3 is TGTGCCAGCAGTTACCGGGACAGCGAGCAGTTCTTC. Its protein is CASSYRDSEQFF.

The chain links TRBV18 to TRBJ2-7, with TRBD2 matching over 8 bases. The CDR3 sequence is 16 residues long. V dropped 2 bases and J dropped 6; count of bases not matched to a gene: 12. CDR1 KGHSH and CDR2 LQKENI come from the germline V gene. The CDR3 spells CASSPDSLAAGGEQYV. In nucleotides, the CDR3 is TGTGCCAGCTCACCAGACAGCTTGGCCGCGGGGGGCGAGCAGTACGTC.

The V call is TRBV7-2, the J call TRBJ1-3; D gene uncertain. Trimming removed 1 base from V and 0 bases from J, with 13 bases in between. This CDR3 region has 17 residues. Germline V CDR1 and CDR2: SGHTA, FQGNSA. Here the CDR3 DNA reads TGTGCCAGCAGCTTAGGGCTGGGCCTTCTCTCTGGAAACACCATATATTTT. It specifies CASSLGLGLLSGNTIYF.

V usage is TRBV4-1 and J usage is TRBJ1-2; D gene ambiguous. The V end was cut by 4 bases, the J end by 3 bases, with 15 bases between. This CDR3 region has 15 residues. CDR1 and CDR2 from the germline V gene are MGHRA and YSYEKL. The CDR3 region has the DNA TGCGCCAGCAGCCGCGTCGACCGAGGAGACTATGGCTACACCTTC. This translates into CASSRVDRGDYGYTF.

The V and J genes are TRBV2 and TRBJ2-2, with D uncertain. CDR1 and CDR2 from the germline V gene are SNHLY and FYNNEI. The V gene lost 8 bases and the J gene lost 1 base, with 5 bases spanning the gap. This CDR3 is built from 12 residues. The CDR3 reads CASRRNTGELFF. In nucleotides, the CDR3 is TGTGCCAGCCGCAGGAACACCGGGGAGCTGTTTTTT.

This rearrangement joins TRBV15 to TRBJ1-4; 11 positions match TRBD1. J gave up 8 bases and V 1 base, and 6 bases lay outside the gene matches. Germline-derived CDR1 and CDR2 are LNHNV and YYDKDF (reference sequence). The CDR3 is 16 amino acids. The CDR3 DNA follows: TGTGCCACCAGCAGAGCCCGAGGGACAGGGGGAGAAAAACTGTTTTTT. Translating gives CATSRARGTGGEKLFF.

The rearrangement joins TRBV3-1 (or the pseudogene TRBV3-2) to TRBJ2-1; 9 positions match TRBD2. The length of the CDR3 is 17 residues. The V segment lost 1 base and the J segment 5 bases; nucleotides outside the gene matches: 9. Germline CDR1 and CDR2: LGHDT and YNNKEL (reference sequence). The CDR3, as DNA: TGTGCCAGCAGCCAAGCCCCCGGGACTAGCCCCAACAATGAGCAGTTCTTC. Translation gives CASSQAPGTSPNNEQFF.

The chain employs TRBV2 and TRBJ2-2; perhaps TRBD2 as D (5 bases). CDR1 and CDR2 from the germline V gene are SNHLY and FYNNEI. The CDR3 contains 14 residues. The ends were cut back, 6 bases at V and 3 bases at J, with 11 bases in the middle. CDR3 sequence reads: CASSASGYTGELFF. The CDR3 region has the DNA TGTGCCAGCAGCGCAAGCGGATACACCGGGGAGCTGTTTTTT.

V usage is TRBV3-1 (or the pseudogene TRBV3-2) and J usage is TRBJ1-2; a weak D match, TRBD1 (5 bases). Germline lookup yields CDR1 LGHDT and CDR2 YNNKEL (reference sequence). V lost 1 base, J lost 2 bases, and 11 bases lay in between. The CDR3 extends over 15 amino acids. Written as DNA, the CDR3 is TGTGCCAGCAGCCAAGCTCGGGGGGACAACTATGGCTACACCTTC. Translation: CASSQARGDNYGYTF.

The chain recombines TRBV19 with TRBJ1-5; D possibly corresponds to TRBD1 (5 bases). In germline, CDR1 is LNHDA, CDR2 SQIVND (reference sequence). The V and J ends lost 4 bases and 3 bases respectively, with 10 bases between them. The CDR3 length is 14 residues. The DNA for the CDR3 is TGTGCCAGTAGTAAAGGACAATTCAATCAGCCCCAGCATTTT. Translated, it gives CASSKGQFNQPQHF.

This chain uses TRBV5-6 with TRBJ1-5; perhaps TRBD1 as D (6 bases). CDR1 and CDR2 (germline): SGHDT, YYEEEE. Trimming pared 2 bases from V and 3 bases from J, leaving 9 bases between. The CDR3 has 14 residues. The CDR3: CASSFTGTNQPQHF. CDR3 in DNA: TGTGCCAGCAGCTTTACAGGGACCAATCAGCCCCAGCATTTT.

The chain joins TRBV5-1 to TRBJ2-2, with TRBD2 matching over 7 bases. CDR1 and CDR2 from the germline V gene are SGHRS and YFSETQ. The trim removed 1 base at V and 3 bases at J, leaving 3 bases unmatched. The length of the CDR3 is 15 residues. DNA for the CDR3: TGCGCCAGCAGCTTGATGGGAGGGGACACCGGGGAGCTGTTTTTT. Translation: CASSLMGGDTGELFF.

This clone has only a few counts. This sequence joins TRBV4-1 and TRBJ1-1; D unresolved. CDR3 length: 15 residues. V gave up 1 base and J gave up 5 bases, with 14 bases separating them. The germline gives CDR1 MGHRA, CDR2 YSYEKL. The chain's CDR3 is CASSQGRFDGTEAFF. DNA for the CDR3: TGCGCCAGCAGCCAAGGGAGATTCGATGGGACTGAAGCTTTCTTT.

This clone was counted between two and nine times. This chain connects TRBV7-9 to TRBJ1-2, with a tentative D call TRBD1 (5 bases). CDR3 size: 12 residues. Trimming took off 2 bases at V and 7 bases at J, with 8 bases between the two ends. The V gene's germline CDR1 is SEHNR and CDR2 FQNEAQ (reference sequence). CDR3 protein: CASSLSQGGYTF. CDR3 nucleotides: TGTGCCAGCAGCTTAAGTCAGGGTGGCTACACCTTC.

V and J are TRBV29-1 and TRBJ2-6; 7 positions match TRBD1. The V gene end was trimmed by 7 bases and the J gene end by 0 bases; junction bases not matched to a gene: 18. Germline CDR1 and CDR2: SQVTM and ANQGSEA. The CDR3 has 19 residues. The CDR3 region has the DNA TGCAGCGCACGCTTTAAGAGGGGGCTACCGAGCTCTGGGGCCAACGTCCTGACTTTC. Protein sequence: CSARFKRGLPSSGANVLTF.

A remark on this clone: This sample also contains other DNA sequences that code for the same CDR3. V usage is TRBV5-1 and J usage is TRBJ2-5; 10 bases map to TRBD2. With V trimmed by 0 bases and J by 3 bases, 2 bases remained unmatched. This CDR3 comprises 15 residues. Per germline, CDR1 SGHRS and CDR2 YFSETQ. CDR3 region: CASSLGGTSEETQYF. The CDR3 nucleotides are TGCGCCAGCAGCTTGGGTGGGACTAGCGAAGAGACCCAGTACTTC.

The DNA for the CDR3 is TGTGCCAGCAGCTTAGCACGGGAGGACTCACCCCTCCACTTT. This codes for CASSLAREDSPLHF. The J gene is TRBJ1-6, the V gene TRBV11-2; D gene unclear. Trimming pared 1 base from V and 10 bases from J, leaving 11 bases between. Germline CDR1 and CDR2: SGHAT and FQNNGV. This CDR3 comprises 14 residues.

The genes are TRBV19 and TRBJ2-1, with D perhaps matching TRBD2 (5 bases). V gave up 4 bases and J gave up 12 bases, with 25 bases separating them. Germline V lookup: CDR1 LNHDA, CDR2 SQIVND (reference sequence). The CDR3 contains 16 residues. In nucleotides, the CDR3 is TGTGCCAGTAGTACTCCAGGTGACAAGCTCGGGGTTGGGCAGTTCTTC. Translation: CASSTPGDKLGVGQFF.